The text below deals with one T cell receptor (beta chain). This sample is part of a study of blood T cell repertoires in COVID-19. Study information: Some COVID-19 samples were acute and others convalescent; all came from the United States, Italy and Spain. The analysed material was cDNA or gDNA that came from T cells, B-cell-depleted T cells, or PBMCs.

Measured with immunoSEQ multiplex PCR; TCRdb has only the in-frame clones, and not every one. The data show under 200,000 clones, more than 75% seen once. The clonotype was recovered from a man aged 35 to 55 with active or convalescent COVID-19. The sample comprised peripheral blood.

In DNA, the CDR3 is TGTGCCAGCAGCTTGGCAGGCTACAATCAGCCCCAGCATTTT. Translating gives CASSLAGYNQPQHF. The chain employs TRBV28 and TRBJ1-5; D uncertain. CDR3 length: 14 amino acids. Germline V gives CDR1 MDHEN, CDR2 SYDVKM. Trimming removed 6 bases from V and 3 bases from J, with 12 bases in between.